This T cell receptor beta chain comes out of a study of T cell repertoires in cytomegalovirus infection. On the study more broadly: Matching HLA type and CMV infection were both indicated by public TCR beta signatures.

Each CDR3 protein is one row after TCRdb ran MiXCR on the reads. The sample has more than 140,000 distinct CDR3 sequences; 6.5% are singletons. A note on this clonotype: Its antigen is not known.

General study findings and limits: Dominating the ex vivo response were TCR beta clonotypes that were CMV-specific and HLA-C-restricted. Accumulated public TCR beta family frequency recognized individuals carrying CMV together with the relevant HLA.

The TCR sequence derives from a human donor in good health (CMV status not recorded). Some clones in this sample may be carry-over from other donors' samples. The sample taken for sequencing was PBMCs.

The CDR3 region has the DNA TGTGCCAGCAGTCCCGGGACAGTAGACAATGAGCAGTTCTTC. Translating gives CASSPGTVDNEQFF. The rearrangement links TRBV27 to TRBJ2-1; 7 bases are a match to TRBD1. CDR3 size: 14 residues. Germline V CDR1 and CDR2: MNHEY, SMNVEV (reference sequence). V lost 5 bases and J lost 5; bases outside the gene matches: 6.